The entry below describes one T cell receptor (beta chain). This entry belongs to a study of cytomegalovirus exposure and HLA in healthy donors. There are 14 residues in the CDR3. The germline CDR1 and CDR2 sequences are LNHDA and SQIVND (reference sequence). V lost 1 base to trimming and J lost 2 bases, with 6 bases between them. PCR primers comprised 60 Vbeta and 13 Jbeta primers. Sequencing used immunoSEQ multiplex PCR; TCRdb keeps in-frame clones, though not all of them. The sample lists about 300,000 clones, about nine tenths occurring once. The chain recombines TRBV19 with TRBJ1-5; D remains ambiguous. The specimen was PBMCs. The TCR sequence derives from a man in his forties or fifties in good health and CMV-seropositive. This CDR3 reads CASSIVQGNQPQHF. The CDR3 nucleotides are TGTGCCAGTAGTATAGTTCAGGGCAATCAGCCCCAGCATTTT.